The sequence of this T cell receptor beta chain was determined in a study of persistence of HIV-infected CD4 T cells. From germline, CDR1 is LGHDT and CDR2 YNNKEL (reference sequence). This CDR3 region has 19 residues. V dropped 4 bases and J dropped 2; count of bases not matched to a gene: 9. Anti-CD3/anti-CD28 beads served as a nonspecific positive control stimulus. Responding CD4+ T cells were sorted by upregulation of both CD40 ligand and CD69. This clone was recorded only once. What it binds is not known. The immunoSEQ assay was version 4, run in survey mode. Profiling relied on immunoSEQ multiplex PCR, and the TCRdb table lists in-frame clones only, not all of them. This repertoire shows 35,000 to 50,000 clones, 80% to 95% found once; its top ten account for around 2%.

Sequences were derived from CD4+ T cells sorted from PBMCs after 18-hour stimulation, sampled from a patient who received antiretroviral therapy. This TCR was recovered from an adult man with HIV who was CMV-seropositive. This chain joins TRBV3-1 (or the pseudogene TRBV3-2) and TRBJ2-2; 14 nucleotides align to TRBD2. The CDR3 reads CASSRRGTSGGPNTGELFF. CDR3 nucleotides: TGTGCCAGCAGCCGCCGAGGGACTAGCGGGGGCCCTAACACCGGGGAGCTGTTTTTT.